The next 9 T cell receptor beta chains were all read from a single sample in a study of cytomegalovirus exposure and HLA in healthy donors. The data were produced by immunoSEQ multiplex PCR, yet TCRdb's version contains in-frame clones alone and is incomplete. The data hold over 250,000 clones, with 70% to 90% observed a single time. Sequencing was performed on PBMCs. These receptors all come from a woman between 18 and 30 years old in good health and CMV-seronegative.

This chain links TRBV6-5 with TRBJ1-2; 7 bases map to TRBD1. V lost 2 bases and J lost 4; bases outside the gene matches: 7. The CDR3 runs 15 residues. The germline gives CDR1 MNHEY, CDR2 SVGAGI. The CDR3 DNA reads as TGTGCCAGCAGTTACACCGACAGGGCCCTCTATGGCTACACCTTC. Amino acids: CASSYTDRALYGYTF.

This clone was recorded once. This chain joins TRBV7-9 and TRBJ2-5, with 8 bases aligning to TRBD2. The CDR3 length is 16 residues. Per germline, CDR1 SEHNR and CDR2 FQNEAQ (reference sequence). Trimming took 0 bases from V and 5 from J; bases not matched to a gene: 8. The CDR3: CASSLAGTRGKETQYF. The CDR3 DNA follows: TGTGCCAGCAGCTTAGCGGGGACTAGGGGGAAGGAGACCCAGTACTTC.

As DNA, the CDR3 is TGTGCCGCTAACCGGGGGGGCACAGATACGCAGTATTTT. This sequence encodes CAANRGGTDTQYF. The chain joins TRBV6-1 to TRBJ2-3; 7 positions agree with TRBD2. CDR3 size: 13 residues. Trimming at V came to 11 bases and at J to 1 base, leaving 6 bases not matched to a gene. Germline V gives CDR1 MNHNS, CDR2 SASEGT.

The chain recombines TRBV27 with TRBJ1-6, with D maybe TRBD1 (5 bases). This CDR3 is 16 amino acids long. Germline CDR1 reads MNHEY; CDR2 reads SMNVEV (reference sequence). The V end lost 5 bases, the J end lost 0 bases, and 11 bases lay between the germline ends. The CDR3 region is CASSLRQISYNSPLHF. DNA for the CDR3: TGTGCCAGCAGTCTGAGACAGATCTCCTATAATTCACCCCTCCACTTT.

This chain joins TRBV6-6 and TRBJ1-2; no firm D call. Per the germline V gene, CDR1 is MNHNY and CDR2 is SVGAGI (reference sequence). This CDR3 contains 13 residues. V gave up 0 bases and J gave up 4 bases, with 6 bases separating them. The CDR3: CASSYSPFYGYTF. Written as DNA, the CDR3 is TGTGCCAGCAGTTACTCTCCGTTCTATGGCTACACCTTC.

The chain combines TRBV6-5 with TRBJ1-2; 8 nucleotides match TRBD1. V was pared by 6 bases and J by 6 bases, with 9 bases of the junction left unmatched. This CDR3 is built from 14 residues. CDR1 is MNHEY and CDR2 is SVGAGI in the germline V gene. Written as DNA, the CDR3 is TGTGCCAGCAGCCGCACGGACAGGGCCCATGGCTACACCTTC. Translation gives CASSRTDRAHGYTF.

The V call is TRBV27, the J call TRBJ2-4; D is perhaps TRBD1 (5 bases). Trimming left V 6 bases short and J 1 base short, with 13 bases between. This CDR3 has 15 amino acids. Germline V gene data show CDR1 as MNHEY and CDR2 as SMNVEV (reference sequence). The CDR3 DNA reads TGTGCCAGCAGCTTGGGTAGGGGTGCCAAAAACATTCAGTACTTC. Protein sequence: CASSLGRGAKNIQYF.

The chain carries TRBV5-1 and TRBJ1-2; the D is unclear. The length of the CDR3 is 15 residues. CDR1 is SGHRS and CDR2 is YFSETQ in the germline V gene. V was cut by 5 bases and J by 1 base, with 15 bases left in between. The CDR3 DNA is TGCGCCAGCAGGCCCGCCGTCAGACTTAACTATGGCTACACCTTC. It translates to CASRPAVRLNYGYTF.

The genes are TRBV6-6 and TRBJ1-5, with D possibly TRBD1 on 6 matching bases. V was cut by 6 bases and J by 2 bases, with 14 bases left in between. The CDR3 sequence is 15 residues long. Germline assignment: CDR1 MNHNY and CDR2 SVGAGI (reference sequence). The CDR3 region is CASSDRSGGNQPQHF. The CDR3 DNA is TGTGCCAGCAGCGACAGGTCTGGGGGCAATCAGCCCCAGCATTTT.